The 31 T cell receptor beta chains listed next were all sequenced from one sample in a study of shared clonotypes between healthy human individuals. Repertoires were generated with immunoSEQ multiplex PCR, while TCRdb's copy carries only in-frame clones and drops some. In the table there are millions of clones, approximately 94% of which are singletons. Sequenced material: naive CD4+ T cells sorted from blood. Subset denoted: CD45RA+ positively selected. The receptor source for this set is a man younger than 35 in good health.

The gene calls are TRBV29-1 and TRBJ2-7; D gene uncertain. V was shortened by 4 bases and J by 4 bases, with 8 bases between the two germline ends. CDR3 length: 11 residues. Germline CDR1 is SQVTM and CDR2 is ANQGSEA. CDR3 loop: CSVVGTYEQYF. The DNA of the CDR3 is TGCAGCGTTGTAGGAACGTACGAGCAGTACTTC.

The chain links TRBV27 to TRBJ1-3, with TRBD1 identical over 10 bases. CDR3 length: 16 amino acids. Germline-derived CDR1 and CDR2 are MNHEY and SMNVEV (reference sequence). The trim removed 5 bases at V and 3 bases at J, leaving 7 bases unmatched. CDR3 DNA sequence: TGTGCCAGCAGTCCACTGGACAGGGGGAATGGAAACACCATATATTTT. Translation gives CASSPLDRGNGNTIYF.

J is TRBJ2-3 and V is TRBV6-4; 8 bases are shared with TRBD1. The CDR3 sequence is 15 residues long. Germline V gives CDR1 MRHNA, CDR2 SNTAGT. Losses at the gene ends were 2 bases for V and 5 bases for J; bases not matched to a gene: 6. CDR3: CASSDQGALGDTQYF. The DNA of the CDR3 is TGTGCCAGCAGTGACCAGGGGGCGTTAGGAGATACGCAGTATTTT.

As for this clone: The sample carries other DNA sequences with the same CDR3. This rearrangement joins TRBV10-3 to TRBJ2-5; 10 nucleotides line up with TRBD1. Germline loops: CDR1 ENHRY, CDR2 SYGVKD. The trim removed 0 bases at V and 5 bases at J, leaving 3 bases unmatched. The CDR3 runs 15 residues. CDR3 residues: CAISESGTGVETQYF. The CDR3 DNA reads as TGTGCCATCAGTGAGTCCGGGACAGGGGTGGAGACCCAGTACTTC.

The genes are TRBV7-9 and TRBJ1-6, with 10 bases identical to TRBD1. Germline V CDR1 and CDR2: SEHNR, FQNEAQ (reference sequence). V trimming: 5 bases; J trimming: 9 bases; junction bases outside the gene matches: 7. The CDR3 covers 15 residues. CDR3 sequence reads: CASSQGGDRGSPLHF. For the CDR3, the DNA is TGTGCCAGCAGCCAAGGGGGGGACAGGGGTTCACCCCTCCACTTT. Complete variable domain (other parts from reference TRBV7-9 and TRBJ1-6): DTGVSQNPRHKITKRGQNVTFRCDPISEHNRLYWYRQTLGQGPEFLTYFQNEAQLEKSRLLSDRFSAERPKGSFSTLEIQRTEQGDSAMYLCASSQGGDRGSPLHFGNGTRLTVT.

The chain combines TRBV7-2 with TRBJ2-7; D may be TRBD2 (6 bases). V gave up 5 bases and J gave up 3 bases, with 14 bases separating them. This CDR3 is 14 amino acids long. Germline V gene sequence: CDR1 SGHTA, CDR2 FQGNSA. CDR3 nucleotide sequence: TGTGCCAGCAGCCCGCGACTAGGTCTCTACGAGCAGTACTTC. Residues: CASSPRLGLYEQYF.

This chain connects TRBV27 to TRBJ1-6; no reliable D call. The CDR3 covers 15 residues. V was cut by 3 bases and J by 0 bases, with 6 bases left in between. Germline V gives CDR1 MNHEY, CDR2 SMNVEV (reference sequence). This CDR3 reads CASSFHRSYNSPLHF. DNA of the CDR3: TGTGCCAGCAGTTTCCACCGCTCCTATAATTCACCCCTCCACTTT.

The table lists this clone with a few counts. Here the CDR3 reads CAWRGGGVYGYTF. The CDR3 DNA follows: TGTGCCTGGAGGGGAGGCGGTGTCTATGGCTACACCTTC. The J gene is TRBJ1-2, the V gene TRBV30, with D unresolved. Trimming stripped 3 bases from V and 4 bases from J, with 12 bases between. Germline CDR1 and CDR2: GTSNPN and SVGIG (reference sequence). The CDR3 consists of 13 residues.

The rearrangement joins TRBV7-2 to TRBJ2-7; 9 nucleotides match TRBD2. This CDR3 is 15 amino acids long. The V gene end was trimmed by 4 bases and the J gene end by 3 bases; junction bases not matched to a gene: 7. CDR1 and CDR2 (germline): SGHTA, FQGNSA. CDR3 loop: CASSYASGTRYEQYF. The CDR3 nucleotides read TGTGCCAGCAGCTACGCTAGCGGGACTCGCTACGAGCAGTACTTC.

The CDR3 bases are TGTGCCAGCAGCTCACCGAAACCTGGAAACACCATATATTTT. It translates to CASSSPKPGNTIYF. The V gene is TRBV11-1, the J gene TRBJ1-3; D not certain. Germline loops: CDR1 SGHAT, CDR2 FQDESV (reference sequence). The CDR3 has 14 residues. The V and J ends lost 4 bases and 2 bases respectively, with 9 bases between them.

CDR3 nucleotides: TGTGCCAGTAGTCCCTCATGGGGGGACTACGAGCAGTACTTC. This encodes CASSPSWGDYEQYF. The V gene is TRBV19, the J gene TRBJ2-7, with D possibly matching TRBD2 (6 bases). Trimming took 5 bases from V and 3 from J, leaving 14 bases between them. CDR1 LNHDA and CDR2 SQIVND come from the germline V gene (reference sequence). There are 14 residues in the CDR3.

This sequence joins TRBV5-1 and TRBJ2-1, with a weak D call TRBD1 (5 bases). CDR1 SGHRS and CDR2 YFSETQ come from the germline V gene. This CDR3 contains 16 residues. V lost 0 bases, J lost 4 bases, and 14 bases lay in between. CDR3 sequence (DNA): TGCGCCAGCAGCTTGGGACATGGAAGGGGATACAATGAGCAGTTCTTC. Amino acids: CASSLGHGRGYNEQFF.

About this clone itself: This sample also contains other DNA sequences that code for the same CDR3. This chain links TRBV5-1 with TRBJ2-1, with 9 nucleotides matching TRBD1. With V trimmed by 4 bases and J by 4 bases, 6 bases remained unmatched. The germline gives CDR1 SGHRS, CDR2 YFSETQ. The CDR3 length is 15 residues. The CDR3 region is CASSPGQGSYNEQFF. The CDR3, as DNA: TGCGCCAGCAGCCCTGGACAGGGGTCTTACAATGAGCAGTTCTTC.

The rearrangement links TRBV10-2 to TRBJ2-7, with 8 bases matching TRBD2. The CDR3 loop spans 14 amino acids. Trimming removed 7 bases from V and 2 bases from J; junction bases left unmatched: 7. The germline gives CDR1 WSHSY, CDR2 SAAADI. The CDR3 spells CASTPGLETYEQYF. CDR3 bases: TGCGCCAGCACCCCGGGACTAGAAACCTACGAGCAGTACTTC.

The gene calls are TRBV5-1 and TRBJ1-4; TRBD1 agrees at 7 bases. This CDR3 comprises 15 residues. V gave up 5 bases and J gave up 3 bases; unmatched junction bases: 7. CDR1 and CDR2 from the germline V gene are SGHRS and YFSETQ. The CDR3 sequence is CASRASGQPNEKLFF. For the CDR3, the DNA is TGCGCCAGCAGGGCCTCGGGACAGCCTAATGAAAAACTGTTTTTT.

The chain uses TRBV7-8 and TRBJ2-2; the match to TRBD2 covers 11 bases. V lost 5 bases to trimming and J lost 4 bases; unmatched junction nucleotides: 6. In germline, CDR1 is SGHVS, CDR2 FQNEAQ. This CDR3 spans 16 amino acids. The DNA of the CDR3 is TGTGCCAGCAGCCCACCGACTAGCGGGACCACCGGGGAGCTGTTTTTT. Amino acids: CASSPPTSGTTGELFF.

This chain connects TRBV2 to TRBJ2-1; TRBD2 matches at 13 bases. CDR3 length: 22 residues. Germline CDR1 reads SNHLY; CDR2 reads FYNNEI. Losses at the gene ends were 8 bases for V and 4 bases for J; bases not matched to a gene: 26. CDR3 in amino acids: CASSTATKGQGRTSGSYNEQFF. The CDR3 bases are TGTGCCAGCTCGACTGCAACCAAGGGACAGGGGAGGACTAGCGGGAGTTACAATGAGCAGTTCTTC.

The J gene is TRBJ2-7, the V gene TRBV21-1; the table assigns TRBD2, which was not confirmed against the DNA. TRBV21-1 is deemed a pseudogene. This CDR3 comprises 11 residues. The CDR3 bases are TGTGCCAGCAGCAAAGGGCTAGCGGACCACTTC. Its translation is CASSKGLADHF.

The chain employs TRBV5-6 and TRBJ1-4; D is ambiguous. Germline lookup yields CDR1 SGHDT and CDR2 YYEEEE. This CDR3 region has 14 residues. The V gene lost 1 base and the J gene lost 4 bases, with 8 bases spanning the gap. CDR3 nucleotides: TGTGCCAGCAGCTTGTTAAAGCTTAATGAAAAACTGTTTTTT. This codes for CASSLLKLNEKLFF. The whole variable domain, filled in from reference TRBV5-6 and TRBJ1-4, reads DAGVTQSPTHLIKTRGQQVTLRCSPKSGHDTVSWYQQALGQGPQFIFQYYEEEERQRGNFPDRFSGHQFPNYSSELNVNALLLGDSALYLCASSLLKLNEKLFFGSGTQLSVL.

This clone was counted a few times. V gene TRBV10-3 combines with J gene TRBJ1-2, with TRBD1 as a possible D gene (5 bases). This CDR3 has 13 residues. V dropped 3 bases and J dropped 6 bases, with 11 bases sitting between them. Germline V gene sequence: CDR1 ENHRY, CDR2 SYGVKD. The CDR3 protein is CAISEGTVNGYTF. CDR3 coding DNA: TGTGCCATCAGTGAAGGGACGGTGAATGGCTACACCTTC.

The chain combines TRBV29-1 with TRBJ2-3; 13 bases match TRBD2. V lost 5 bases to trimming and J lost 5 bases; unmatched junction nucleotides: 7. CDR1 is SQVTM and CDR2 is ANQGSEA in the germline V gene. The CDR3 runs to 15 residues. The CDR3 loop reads CSVTGTSGAGDTQYF. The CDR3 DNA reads TGCAGCGTTACCGGGACTAGCGGGGCGGGAGATACGCAGTATTTT.

The CDR3 coding sequence is TGTGCCCGCCCCCCGAGGATGACGAACACTGAAGCTTTCTTT. This encodes CARPPRMTNTEAFF. This sequence joins TRBV25-1 and TRBJ1-1; D ambiguous. V was shortened by 11 bases and J by 1 base, with 17 bases between the two germline ends. Germline assignment: CDR1 MGHDK and CDR2 SYGVNS. The CDR3 is 14 amino acids. The full variable domain, in which reference TRBV25-1 and TRBJ1-1 provide the parts outside the CDR3, is EADIYQTPRYLVIGTGKKITLECSQTMGHDKMYWYQQDPGMELHLIHYSYGVNSTEKGDLSSESTVSRIRTEHFPLTLESARPSHTSQYLCARPPRMTNTEAFFGQGTRLTVV.

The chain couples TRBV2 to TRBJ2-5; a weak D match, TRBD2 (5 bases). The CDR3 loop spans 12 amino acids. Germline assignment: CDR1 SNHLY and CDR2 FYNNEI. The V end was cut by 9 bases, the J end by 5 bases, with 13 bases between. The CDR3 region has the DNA TGTGCCAGGAATTTAGGCGGGGAGACCCAGTACTTC. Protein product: CARNLGGETQYF.

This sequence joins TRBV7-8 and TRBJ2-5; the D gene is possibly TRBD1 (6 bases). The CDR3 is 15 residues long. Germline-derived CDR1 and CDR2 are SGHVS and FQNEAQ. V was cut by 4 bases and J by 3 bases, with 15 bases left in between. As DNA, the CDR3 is TGTGCCAGCAGCTCGCCGGGACAACCAAAAGAGACCCAGTACTTC. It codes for CASSSPGQPKETQYF.

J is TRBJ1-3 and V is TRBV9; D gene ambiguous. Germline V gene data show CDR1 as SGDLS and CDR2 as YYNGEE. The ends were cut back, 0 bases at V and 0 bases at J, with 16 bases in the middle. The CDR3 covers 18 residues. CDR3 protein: CASSVEVSLGVSGNTIYF. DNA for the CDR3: TGTGCCAGCAGCGTAGAGGTCAGCCTTGGGGTCTCTGGAAACACCATATATTTT.

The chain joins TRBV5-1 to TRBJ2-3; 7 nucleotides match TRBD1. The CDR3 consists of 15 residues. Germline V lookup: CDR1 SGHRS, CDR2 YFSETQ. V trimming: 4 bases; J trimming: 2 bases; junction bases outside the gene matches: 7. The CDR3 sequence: CASSPGTAITDTQYF. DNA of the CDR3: TGCGCCAGCAGCCCCGGGACAGCCATCACAGATACGCAGTATTTT.

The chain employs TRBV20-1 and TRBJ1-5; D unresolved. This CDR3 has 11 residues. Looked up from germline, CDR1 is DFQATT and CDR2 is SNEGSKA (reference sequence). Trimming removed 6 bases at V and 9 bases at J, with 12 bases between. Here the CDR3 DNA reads TGCAGTGCCGCAGAATTGGGGCCCCAGCATTTT. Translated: CSAAELGPQHF.

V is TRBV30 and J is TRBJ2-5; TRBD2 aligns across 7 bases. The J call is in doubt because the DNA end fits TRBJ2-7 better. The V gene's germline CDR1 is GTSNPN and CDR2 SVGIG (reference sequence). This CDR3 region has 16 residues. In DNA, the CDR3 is TGTGCCTGGAGTGTTAAGAGGAGCGGGGCTTCCTACGAGCAGTACTTC. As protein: CAWSVKRSGASYEQYF.

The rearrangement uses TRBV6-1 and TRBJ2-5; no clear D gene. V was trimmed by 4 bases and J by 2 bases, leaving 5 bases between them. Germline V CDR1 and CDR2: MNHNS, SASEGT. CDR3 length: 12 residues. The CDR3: CASSGVQETQYF. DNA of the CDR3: TGTGCCAGCAGTGGAGTGCAAGAGACCCAGTACTTC.

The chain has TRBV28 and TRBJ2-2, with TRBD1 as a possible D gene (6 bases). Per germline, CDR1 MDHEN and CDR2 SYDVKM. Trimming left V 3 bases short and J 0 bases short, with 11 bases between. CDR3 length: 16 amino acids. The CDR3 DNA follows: TGTGCCAGCAGTTTGGATACAGGGTCGAACACCGGGGAGCTGTTTTTT. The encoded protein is CASSLDTGSNTGELFF.

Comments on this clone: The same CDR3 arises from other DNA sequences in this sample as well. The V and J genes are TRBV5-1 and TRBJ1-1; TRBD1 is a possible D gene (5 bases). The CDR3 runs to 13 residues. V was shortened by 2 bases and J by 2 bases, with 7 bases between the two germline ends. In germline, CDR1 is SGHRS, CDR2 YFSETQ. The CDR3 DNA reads TGCGCCAGCAGCTTCAGGGAAAACACTGAAGCTTTCTTT. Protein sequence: CASSFRENTEAFF.